A single sample gave rise to the 32 T cell receptor beta chains below, sequenced in a study of OX40 agonist ivuxolimab in advanced cancers. Profiled with immunoSEQ multiplex PCR; TCRdb holds only in-frame clones, not every one. The sample gives some 90,000 clones, more than 85% of which show up once; around 1.1% is in the top ten. This material consisted of CD4+ or CD8+ T cells sorted from blood, taken in a trial of the OX40 agonist ivuxolimab. The receptors derive from an adult with an advanced solid tumor such as melanoma, head and neck, liver or kidney cancer.

The chain is built from TRBV6-5 and TRBJ1-1, with TRBD1 as a possible D gene (6 bases). Germline V CDR1 and CDR2: MNHEY, SVGAGI. V was trimmed by 0 bases and J by 2 bases, leaving 13 bases between them. The CDR3 extends over 16 amino acids. CDR3 amino acids: CASSYSSLGANTEAFF. The CDR3 DNA is TGTGCCAGCAGTTACTCGAGTTTGGGGGCTAACACTGAAGCTTTCTTT.

V gene TRBV6-5 combines with J gene TRBJ2-3; 9 bases map to TRBD2. CDR1 and CDR2 (germline): MNHEY, SVGAGI. CDR3 length: 15 residues. After removal of 6 bases from V and 4 bases from J, the junction contained 8 bases not matched to a gene. CDR3 nucleotides: TGTGCCAGCAGAGAATCAGGCGGGAGGGCAGATACGCAGTATTTT. It is translated as CASRESGGRADTQYF.

The genes are TRBV7-9 and TRBJ2-1, with TRBD2 matching 10 bases. Per germline, CDR1 SEHNR and CDR2 FQNEAQ (reference sequence). CDR3 length equals 15 residues. Trimming cost V 4 bases and J 6 bases; bases outside gene matches: 6. In DNA, the CDR3 is TGTGCCAGCAGCTCTGCTAGCGGGAGTTGCAATGAGCAGTTCTTC. Amino acids: CASSSASGSCNEQFF.

The chain employs TRBV18 and TRBJ2-1; perhaps TRBD1 as D (6 bases). The V and J ends lost 2 bases and 0 bases respectively, with 11 bases between them. The CDR3 consists of 16 residues. Germline assignment: CDR1 KGHSH and CDR2 LQKENI. The CDR3 sequence is CASSPLGAGSYNEQFF. CDR3 nucleotides: TGTGCCAGCTCACCATTGGGGGCAGGCTCCTACAATGAGCAGTTCTTC. Combining the CDR3 with reference TRBV18 and TRBJ2-1 gives the whole variable domain NAGVMQNPRHLVRRRGQEARLRCSPMKGHSHVYWYRQLPEEGLKFMVYLQKENIIDESGMPKERFSAEFPKEGPSILRIQQVVRGDSAAYFCASSPLGAGSYNEQFFGPGTRLTVL.

The chain is built from TRBV7-2 and TRBJ2-7; no clear D. Trimming stripped 2 bases from V and 2 bases from J, with 16 bases between. The CDR3 sequence is 16 residues long. The germline CDR1 and CDR2 sequences are SGHTA and FQGNSA. The CDR3 reads CASSLIVGSDTYEQYF. The CDR3 region has the DNA TGTGCCAGCAGCTTAATCGTGGGCAGCGATACCTACGAGCAGTACTTC.

This chain connects TRBV7-2 to TRBJ2-5; D may be TRBD1 or TRBD2 (5 bases each). The ends were cut back, 3 bases at V and 6 bases at J, with 14 bases in the middle. The CDR3 has 14 amino acids. Germline V gene sequence: CDR1 SGHTA, CDR2 FQGNSA. The CDR3 reads CASSLGPSGQTQYF. CDR3 in DNA: TGTGCCAGCAGCTTGGGACCGTCTGGGCAGACCCAGTACTTC.

Note on this clone: The same CDR3 can be traced to other DNA sequences in this sample. V gene TRBV30 combines with J gene TRBJ1-3; no clear D gene. The CDR3 sequence is 11 residues long. The germline CDR1 and CDR2 sequences are GTSNPN and SVGIG (reference sequence). Trimming shortened V by 3 bases and J by 3 bases, and 3 bases separated the two germline ends. The chain's CDR3 is CAWSSGNTIYF. The CDR3 region has the DNA TGTGCCTGGAGCAGTGGAAACACCATATATTTT.

The CDR3 nucleotides are TGCGCCAGCAGCTCCCAAGCGGGAGGAACCTACGAGCAGTACTTC. Translated, it gives CASSSQAGGTYEQYF. The chain has TRBV5-1 and TRBJ2-7; 9 positions agree with TRBD2. Germline CDR1 reads SGHRS; CDR2 reads YFSETQ. V trimming: 3 bases; J trimming: 2 bases; junction bases outside the gene matches: 6. CDR3 length: 15 residues.

The genes are TRBV7-2 and TRBJ2-1, with 14 bases lining up with TRBD2. This CDR3 has 17 amino acids. CDR1 SGHTA and CDR2 FQGNSA come from the germline V gene. The trim removed 5 bases at V and 6 bases at J, leaving 9 bases unmatched. The chain's CDR3 is CASSPTGLAGVRNEQFF. The CDR3 nucleotides read TGTGCCAGCAGCCCCACGGGACTAGCGGGAGTCCGCAATGAGCAGTTCTTC.

J is TRBJ1-6 and V is TRBV28; the match to TRBD1 covers 8 bases. V dropped 5 bases and J dropped 10; count of bases not matched to a gene: 10. The CDR3 runs to 15 residues. Germline V gene data show CDR1 as MDHEN and CDR2 as SYDVKM. This chain's CDR3 is CASSPQTGARSPLHF. Written as DNA, the CDR3 is TGTGCCAGCAGTCCACAGACAGGGGCCCGGTCACCCCTCCACTTT.

J is TRBJ2-5 and V is TRBV2; TRBD1 aligns across 9 bases. This CDR3 spans 14 amino acids. V was clipped by 6 bases and J by 1 base; unmatched bases: 3. From germline, CDR1 is SNHLY and CDR2 FYNNEI. The CDR3 reads CASRQQGAQETQYF. CDR3 in DNA: TGTGCCAGCAGACAACAGGGGGCCCAAGAGACCCAGTACTTC. Complete variable domain (other parts from reference TRBV2 and TRBJ2-5): EPEVTQTPSHQVTQMGQEVILRCVPISNHLYFYWYRQILGQKVEFLVSFYNNEISEKSEIFDDQFSVERPDGSNFTLKIRSTKLEDSAMYFCASRQQGAQETQYFGPGTRLLVL.

J is TRBJ2-1 and V is TRBV28; the D is unclear. CDR1 MDHEN and CDR2 SYDVKM come from the germline V gene. V shed 2 bases and J shed 14 bases, with 4 bases lying between them. CDR3 length: 9 amino acids. The CDR3 DNA reads TGTGCCAGCAGTTTAATGGAGTTCTTC. Amino acid sequence: CASSLMEFF.

Remarks on this clone: The same CDR3 is also encoded by other DNA sequences in this sample. The chain carries TRBV18 and TRBJ2-5, with 8 positions matching TRBD1. V gave up 0 bases and J gave up 6 bases; unmatched junction bases: 6. CDR1 and CDR2 from the germline V gene are KGHSH and LQKENI. The CDR3 length is 15 residues. The DNA of the CDR3 is TGTGCCAGCTCACCACCGCAGGGGGCGCAAAAGACCCAGTACTTC. Translating it yields CASSPPQGAQKTQYF.

The gene calls are TRBV6-1 and TRBJ1-1; D gene unclear. CDR3 size: 11 residues. Trimming pared 6 bases from V and 10 bases from J, leaving 12 bases between. CDR1 and CDR2 from the germline V gene are MNHNS and SASEGT. In DNA form, the CDR3 reads TGTGCCAGCAGCGTGTCCGATTCAGCTTTCTTT. Protein product: CASSVSDSAFF.

The chain has TRBV7-2 and TRBJ2-6; 8 bases are shared with TRBD1. J lost 1 base, V lost 2 bases, and 7 bases had no gene match. The CDR3 covers 18 residues. The germline V gene encodes CDR1 SGHTA and CDR2 FQGNSA. The CDR3 nucleotides are TGTGCCAGCAGCTTACCTCGGACAGGGAGGTCTGGGGCCAACGTCCTGACTTTC. This encodes CASSLPRTGRSGANVLTF.

This sequence joins TRBV7-2 and TRBJ2-3, with D hard to call. CDR1 is SGHTA and CDR2 is FQGNSA in the germline V gene. Deletions cut 3 bases from V and 2 bases from J, with 9 bases between. The CDR3 runs to 14 residues. The CDR3 spells CASSFSAFTDTQYF. CDR3 nucleotides: TGTGCCAGCAGCTTTAGTGCGTTCACAGATACGCAGTATTTT.

The genes are TRBV28 and TRBJ1-3; 7 bases align to TRBD1. Germline values: CDR1 MDHEN, CDR2 SYDVKM. The CDR3 runs to 17 residues. The V and J ends lost 5 bases and 3 bases, in that order; junction bases with no gene match: 13. This chain's CDR3 is CASSLLTGRQDGNTIYF. CDR3 nucleotides: TGTGCCAGCAGTCTACTGACAGGGCGGCAGGATGGAAACACCATATATTTT.

The V and J genes are TRBV28 and TRBJ2-1; 10 bases align to TRBD2. The CDR3 totals 13 residues. V lost 4 bases, J lost 15 bases, and 9 bases stayed unmatched. Germline CDR1 is MDHEN and CDR2 is SYDVKM. The CDR3 nucleotides are TGTGCCAGCAGTTCCCCCCTAGCGGGAGAGTTGTTCTTC. This sequence encodes CASSSPLAGELFF.

The gene calls are TRBV19 and TRBJ2-7; TRBD2 agrees at 9 bases. The V segment lost 3 bases and the J segment 5 bases; nucleotides outside the gene matches: 5. The germline V gene encodes CDR1 LNHDA and CDR2 SQIVND (reference sequence). This CDR3 has 14 amino acids. The CDR3 loop reads CASSMGLAVHEQYF. The CDR3 nucleotides read TGTGCCAGTAGTATGGGACTAGCTGTCCACGAGCAGTACTTC.

The chain links TRBV7-9 to TRBJ2-2, with TRBD1 identical over 9 bases. CDR3 length: 16 residues. CDR1 is SEHNR and CDR2 is FQNEAQ in the germline V gene (reference sequence). J lost 1 base, V lost 5 bases, and 5 bases had no gene match. This chain's CDR3 is CASSPPTGGNTGELFF. CDR3 DNA sequence: TGTGCCAGCAGCCCACCGACAGGGGGGAACACCGGGGAGCTGTTTTTT.

The chain recombines TRBV5-1 with TRBJ2-2; D gene ambiguous. This CDR3 is 12 amino acids long. Trimming removed 4 bases from V and 5 bases from J, with 6 bases in between. Germline assignment: CDR1 SGHRS and CDR2 YFSETQ. CDR3 sequence: CASSTSTGELFF. In nucleotides, the CDR3 is TGCGCCAGCAGCACATCTACCGGGGAGCTGTTTTTT.

The gene calls are TRBV5-1 and TRBJ1-4, with 8 positions matching TRBD1. The CDR3 is 16 amino acids. J lost 7 bases, V lost 0 bases, and 8 bases had no gene match. Germline loops: CDR1 SGHRS, CDR2 YFSETQ. The CDR3 DNA sequence: TGCGCCAGCAGCTTGGCACCAGGGGGCGCCGGTGAAAAACTGTTTTTT. Amino acid sequence: CASSLAPGGAGEKLFF.

The J gene is TRBJ1-6, the V gene TRBV18; 8 nucleotides line up with TRBD1. This CDR3 has 15 residues. The germline V gene encodes CDR1 KGHSH and CDR2 LQKENI. V shed 2 bases and J 15 bases; nucleotides not matched to a gene: 12. Written as DNA, the CDR3 is TGTGCCAGCTCACCAGTGGAGACAGGGGTTTTTCGCCTCCACTTT. Its translation is CASSPVETGVFRLHF.

The V call is TRBV7-9, the J call TRBJ2-7; a possible D gene is TRBD1 (5 bases). The germline V gene encodes CDR1 SEHNR and CDR2 FQNEAQ (reference sequence). CDR3 length: 15 amino acids. The germline V and J ends were trimmed by 5 bases and 0 bases, with 14 bases remaining between them. Written as DNA, the CDR3 is TGTGCCAGCAGCAACCCCAGGGTCAGCTCCTACGAGCAGTACTTC. Its protein product is CASSNPRVSSYEQYF.

The chain links TRBV10-3 to TRBJ2-3; D might be TRBD1 (5 bases). The CDR3 extends over 15 amino acids. V was shortened by 4 bases and J by 1 base, with 12 bases between the two germline ends. CDR1 and CDR2 (germline): ENHRY, SYGVKD. CDR3 nucleotides: TGTGCCATCAGTGTTTTAGGGGTTGGCACAGATACGCAGTATTTT. It encodes CAISVLGVGTDTQYF.

This chain joins TRBV7-3 and TRBJ2-1; D is unclear. The CDR3 covers 13 residues. V was clipped by 5 bases and J by 8 bases, with 13 bases between them. CDR1 is SGHTA and CDR2 is FQGTGA in the germline V gene. This chain's CDR3 is CASSPMVADEQFF. CDR3 bases: TGTGCCAGCAGCCCCATGGTGGCCGATGAGCAGTTCTTC.

The chain carries TRBV11-3 and TRBJ2-5, with D possibly being TRBD2 (6 bases). The CDR3 is 15 residues long. The V gene's germline CDR1 is SGHNT and CDR2 YENEEA. Deletions cut 5 bases from V and 4 bases from J, with 17 bases between. This CDR3 reads CASSPGTQGRETQYF. CDR3 nucleotides: TGTGCCAGCAGCCCCGGGACTCAGGGAAGAGAGACCCAGTACTTC. The full variable domain, in which reference TRBV11-3 and TRBJ2-5 provide the parts outside the CDR3, is EAGVVQSPRYKIIEKKQPVAFWCNPISGHNTLYWYLQNLGQGPELLIRYENEEAVDDSQLPKDRFSAERLKGVDSTLKIQPAELGDSAVYLCASSPGTQGRETQYFGPGTRLLVL.

V and J are TRBV5-1 and TRBJ2-1; weak D call: TRBD1 (5 bases). The germline CDR1 and CDR2 sequences are SGHRS and YFSETQ. The CDR3 contains 15 residues. The germline V and J ends were trimmed by 2 bases and 1 base, with 10 bases remaining between them. Here the CDR3 DNA reads TGCGCCAGCAGCTTCGGACACGGGTCCTACAATGAGCAGTTCTTC. Protein: CASSFGHGSYNEQFF.

The J gene is TRBJ2-1, the V gene TRBV5-1, with D perhaps TRBD2 (5 bases). Deletions cut 3 bases from V and 1 base from J, with 11 bases between. The germline CDR1 and CDR2 sequences are SGHRS and YFSETQ. The CDR3 has 15 residues. CDR3 DNA sequence: TGCGCCAGCAGCTCGGACTCGGGATCCTACAATGAGCAGTTCTTC. The encoded protein is CASSSDSGSYNEQFF.

V usage is TRBV6-5 and J usage is TRBJ1-1, with a weak D call TRBD1 (5 bases). Germline CDR1 and CDR2: MNHEY and SVGAGI. The ends were cut back, 7 bases at V and 6 bases at J, with 15 bases in the middle. The CDR3 totals 13 residues. CDR3 bases: TGTGCCAGCACCCCCAGGGCGAGGGCTGAAGCTTTCTTT. Its protein is CASTPRARAEAFF.

The chain links TRBV5-6 to TRBJ2-7; D may be TRBD2 (5 bases). Looked up from germline, CDR1 is SGHDT and CDR2 is YYEEEE. Trimming pared 4 bases from V and 3 bases from J, leaving 14 bases between. The CDR3 covers 14 residues. CDR3 amino acids: CASSKRRRGYEQYF. CDR3 coding DNA: TGTGCCAGCAGCAAGCGCCGTCGGGGCTACGAGCAGTACTTC.

The chain joins TRBV7-9 to TRBJ2-2; maybe TRBD1 (5 bases). Trimming left V 5 bases short and J 0 bases short, with 13 bases between. Germline V gene lookup returns CDR1 SEHNR and CDR2 FQNEAQ (reference sequence). The CDR3 spans 16 residues. The CDR3 sequence: CASSLIGVPNTGELFF. CDR3 in DNA: TGTGCCAGCAGCCTAATAGGGGTACCGAACACCGGGGAGCTGTTTTTT. The full variable domain, in which reference TRBV7-9 and TRBJ2-2 provide the parts outside the CDR3, is DTGVSQNPRHKITKRGQNVTFRCDPISEHNRLYWYRQTLGQGPEFLTYFQNEAQLEKSRLLSDRFSAERPKGSFSTLEIQRTEQGDSAMYLCASSLIGVPNTGELFFGEGSRLTVL.